This TCR beta chain came from a study of cytomegalovirus exposure and HLA in healthy donors. Vbeta (60) and Jbeta (13) primers were used in the PCR. Profiling relied on immunoSEQ multiplex PCR, and the TCRdb table lists in-frame clones only, not all of them. The table records 85,000 to 130,000 clones, roughly four fifths of them present only once. On this clone itself: Its antigen remains unidentified. This specimen includes other DNA sequences encoding the same CDR3.

V dropped 2 bases and J dropped 3; count of bases not matched to a gene: 9. Germline loops: CDR1 MNHNS, CDR2 SASEGT. This CDR3 contains 17 residues. General study findings and limits: Presence/absence analyses took donor sequencing depth as roughly uniform. A cluster of highly shared sequence variants was likely a sequencing artifact.

V is TRBV6-1 and J is TRBJ1-4; 7 bases are a match to TRBD1. Sequencing was performed on PBMCs. The clonotype was recovered from a man between 50 and 59 years old in good health and CMV-seronegative. The DNA of the CDR3 is TGTGCCAGCAGTGAACAACAGACAGGGTTGGCTAATGAAAAACTGTTTTTT. The encoded protein is CASSEQQTGLANEKLFF.